This record looks at one T cell receptor beta chain sequence and its context. The antigen is unknown. The use of a sample-barcoded 5' primer and a J-beta primer mix characterized a second PCR of about 7 to 12 cycles. Each sample provided no less than 3 million CDR3-containing paired-end reads. Using its own MiXCR run on the 5' RACE reads, TCRdb lists one record per CDR3 protein. Of approximately 1,700,000 distinct CDR3 sequences in the sample, 39% were seen once. This specimen belongs to a study of blood T cells in healthy people across ages. Study-level results: Donor CMV status, an unknown factor, possibly confounded changes in expanded clonotypes.

V was clipped by 4 bases and J by 1 base; unmatched bases: 20. This CDR3 is 21 amino acids long. Germline CDR1 reads LGHNA; CDR2 reads YNFKEQ. Samples each yielded at least 6 micrograms of total RNA. The sample comprised blood. The sequence came from a human donor in good health. The rearrangement uses TRBV4-2 and TRBJ1-5, with 9 bases that match TRBD1. This CDR3 reads CASSPRRTRGQGSRSNQPQHF. CDR3 sequence (DNA): TGTGCCAGCAGCCCCCGGAGAACCCGGGGACAGGGTTCGAGAAGCAATCAGCCCCAGCATTTT.